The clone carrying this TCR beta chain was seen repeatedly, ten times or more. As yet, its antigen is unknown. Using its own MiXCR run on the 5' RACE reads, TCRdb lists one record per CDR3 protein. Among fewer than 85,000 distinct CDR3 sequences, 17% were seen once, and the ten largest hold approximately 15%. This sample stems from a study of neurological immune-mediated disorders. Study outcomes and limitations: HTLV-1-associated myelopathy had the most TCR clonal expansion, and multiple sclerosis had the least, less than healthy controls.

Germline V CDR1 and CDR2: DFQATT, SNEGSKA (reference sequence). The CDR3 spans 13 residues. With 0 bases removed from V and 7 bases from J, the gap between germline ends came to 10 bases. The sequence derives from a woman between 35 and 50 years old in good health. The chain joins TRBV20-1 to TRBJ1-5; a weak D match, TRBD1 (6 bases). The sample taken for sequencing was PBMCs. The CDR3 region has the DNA TGCAGTGCTAGAGAAACAGGGAGCCAGCCCCAGCATTTT. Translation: CSARETGSQPQHF.